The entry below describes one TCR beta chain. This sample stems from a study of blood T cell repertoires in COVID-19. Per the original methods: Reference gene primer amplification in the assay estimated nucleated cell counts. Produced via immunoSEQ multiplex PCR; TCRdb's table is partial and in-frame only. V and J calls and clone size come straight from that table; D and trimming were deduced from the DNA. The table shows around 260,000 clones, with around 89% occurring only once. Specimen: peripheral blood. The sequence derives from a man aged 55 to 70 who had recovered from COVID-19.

The CDR3 bases are TGTGCCAGCAGTGAACTAGGGACAGGGACCTACGAGCAGTACTTC. This translates into CASSELGTGTYEQYF. This rearrangement joins TRBV6-1 to TRBJ2-7; TRBD1 matches 9 bases. V gave up 2 bases and J gave up 2 bases; unmatched junction bases: 4. Germline V lookup: CDR1 MNHNS, CDR2 SASEGT. CDR3 length equals 15 residues.